This TCR beta chain is drawn from a study of T cells in localized non-small cell lung cancer. Study results and limitations: Density of T cells in blood, when higher, went with longer overall survival. Within adjacent lung there appeared a median around 55 of the top 100 tumor clones.

The CDR3 runs 14 residues. Unmatched junction bases numbered 8, after V lost 3 bases and J lost 6 bases. Germline V lookup: CDR1 SGDLS, CDR2 YYNGEE. Notes on this clone: As yet, its antigen is unknown.

Produced via immunoSEQ multiplex PCR; TCRdb's table is partial and in-frame only. The data show about 72,000 clones, 84% seen once. V gene TRBV9 combines with J gene TRBJ2-7; 8 bases map to TRBD2. Specimen: peripheral blood, collected before any cancer treatment. This TCR derives from a female donor older than 55 with stage I lung adenocarcinoma. As DNA, the CDR3 is TGTGCCAGCAGCGGGGGGACTAGTCCCGGCGAGCAGTACTTC. Translation gives CASSGGTSPGEQYF.